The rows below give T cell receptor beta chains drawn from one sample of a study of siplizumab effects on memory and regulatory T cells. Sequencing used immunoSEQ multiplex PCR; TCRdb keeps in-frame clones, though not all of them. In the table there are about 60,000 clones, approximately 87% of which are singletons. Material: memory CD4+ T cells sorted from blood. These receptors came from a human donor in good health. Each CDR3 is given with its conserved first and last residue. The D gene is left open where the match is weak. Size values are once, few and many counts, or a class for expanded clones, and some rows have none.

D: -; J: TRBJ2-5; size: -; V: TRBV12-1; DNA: TGTGCCAGCAGCCCCGCCTTTACTAGCGCCGTTGGGACCCAGTACTTC; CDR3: CASSPAFTSAVGTQYF
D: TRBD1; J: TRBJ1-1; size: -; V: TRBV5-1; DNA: TGCGCCAGCAGTCCGGGACAGAAGTTCACTGAAGCTTTCTTT; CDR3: CASSPGQKFTEAFF
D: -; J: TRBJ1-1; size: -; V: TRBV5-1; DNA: TGCGCCAGCAGCCGCCGGGACGCGGACACTGAAGCTTTCTTT; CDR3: CASSRRDADTEAFF
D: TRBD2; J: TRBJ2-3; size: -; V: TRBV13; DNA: TGTGCCAGCAGCTTAGAGGGACTAGCGGGAGTGCGCACAGATACGCAGTATTTT; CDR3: CASSLEGLAGVRTDTQYF
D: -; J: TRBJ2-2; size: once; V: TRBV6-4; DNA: TGTGCCAGCAGTGACTGGGGGTCCACCGGGGAGCTGTTTTTT; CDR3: CASSDWGSTGELFF
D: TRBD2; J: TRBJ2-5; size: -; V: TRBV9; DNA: TGTGCCAGCAGCGTAGGGACTAGCGGGAGTAGAGAGACCCAGTACTTC; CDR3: CASSVGTSGSRETQYF
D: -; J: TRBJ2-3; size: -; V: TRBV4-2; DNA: TGTGCCAGCAGCCATAGCGATACGCAGTATTTT; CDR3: CASSHSDTQYF
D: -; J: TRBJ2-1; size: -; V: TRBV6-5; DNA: TGTGCCAGCTCTCCCGGGGGTTCCCCCAATGAGCAGTTCTTC; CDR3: CASSPGGSPNEQFF
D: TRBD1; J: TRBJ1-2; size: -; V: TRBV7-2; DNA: TGTGCCAGCAGCTCCGGACAGGGGGGTGGCTACACCTTC; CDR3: CASSSGQGGGYTF
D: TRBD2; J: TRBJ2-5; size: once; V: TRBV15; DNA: TGTGCCACCAGCAGAGATAGTGCGGGGGTGGAGACCCAGTACTTC; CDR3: CATSRDSAGVETQYF
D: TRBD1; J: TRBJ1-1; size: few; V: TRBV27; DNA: TGTGCCAGCTCTTTTTCCTCAGGGGGCAACACTGAAGCTTTCTTT; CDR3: CASSFSSGGNTEAFF